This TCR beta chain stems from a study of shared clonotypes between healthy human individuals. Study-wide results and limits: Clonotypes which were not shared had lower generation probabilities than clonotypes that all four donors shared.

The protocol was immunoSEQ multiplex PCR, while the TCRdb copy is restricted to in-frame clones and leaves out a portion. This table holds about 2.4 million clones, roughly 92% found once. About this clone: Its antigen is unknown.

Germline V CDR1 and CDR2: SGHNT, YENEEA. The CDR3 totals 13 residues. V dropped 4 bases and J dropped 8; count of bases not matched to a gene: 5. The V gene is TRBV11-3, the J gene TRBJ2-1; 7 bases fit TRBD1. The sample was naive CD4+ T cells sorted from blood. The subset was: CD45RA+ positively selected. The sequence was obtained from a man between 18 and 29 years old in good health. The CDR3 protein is CASSSVGGYEQFF. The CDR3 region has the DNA TGTGCCAGCAGCTCCGTAGGGGGCTATGAGCAGTTCTTC.